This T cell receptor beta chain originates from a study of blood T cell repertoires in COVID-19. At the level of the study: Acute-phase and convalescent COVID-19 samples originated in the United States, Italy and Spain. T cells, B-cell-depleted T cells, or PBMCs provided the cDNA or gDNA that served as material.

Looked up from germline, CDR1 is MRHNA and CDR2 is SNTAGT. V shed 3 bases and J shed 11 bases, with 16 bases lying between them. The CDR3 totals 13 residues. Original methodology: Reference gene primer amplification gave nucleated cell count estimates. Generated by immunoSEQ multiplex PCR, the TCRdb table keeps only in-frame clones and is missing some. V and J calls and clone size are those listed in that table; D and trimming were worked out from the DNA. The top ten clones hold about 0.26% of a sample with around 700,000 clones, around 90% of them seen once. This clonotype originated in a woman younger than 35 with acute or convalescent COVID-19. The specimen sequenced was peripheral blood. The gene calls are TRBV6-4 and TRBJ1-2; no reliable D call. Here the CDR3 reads CASSENPSTGYTF. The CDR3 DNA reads TGTGCCAGCAGTGAGAACCCCTCCACGGGGTACACCTTC.